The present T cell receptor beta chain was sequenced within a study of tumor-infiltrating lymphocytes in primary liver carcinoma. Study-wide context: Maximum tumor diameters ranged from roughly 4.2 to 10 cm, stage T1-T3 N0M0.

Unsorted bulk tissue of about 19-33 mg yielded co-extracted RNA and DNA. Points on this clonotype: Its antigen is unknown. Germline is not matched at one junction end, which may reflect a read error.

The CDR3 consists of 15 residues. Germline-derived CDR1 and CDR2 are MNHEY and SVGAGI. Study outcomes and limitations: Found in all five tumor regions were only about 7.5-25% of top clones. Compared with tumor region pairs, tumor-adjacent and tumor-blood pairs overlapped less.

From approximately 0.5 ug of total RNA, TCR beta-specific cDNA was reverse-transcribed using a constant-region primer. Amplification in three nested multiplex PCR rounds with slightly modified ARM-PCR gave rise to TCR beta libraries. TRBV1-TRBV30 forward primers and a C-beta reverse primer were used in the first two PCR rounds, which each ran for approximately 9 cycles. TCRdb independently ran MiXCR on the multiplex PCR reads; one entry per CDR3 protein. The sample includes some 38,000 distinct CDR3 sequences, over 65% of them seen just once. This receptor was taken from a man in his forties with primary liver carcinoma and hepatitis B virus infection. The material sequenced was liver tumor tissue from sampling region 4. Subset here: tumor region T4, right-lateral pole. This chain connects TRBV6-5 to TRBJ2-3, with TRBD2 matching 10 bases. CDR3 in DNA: TGTGCCAGCAACCTAGGACTAGCGGTAACAGATACCCAGTATTTT. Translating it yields CASNLGLAVTDTQYF.